One TCR beta chain is described in this entry. Profiling relied on immunoSEQ multiplex PCR, and the TCRdb table lists in-frame clones only, not all of them. This repertoire shows 70,000 or so clones, under 85% found once; its top ten account for 15%. The data are from a study of blood T cell repertoires in COVID-19. The wider study: Specimens from acute and convalescent COVID-19 originated in the United States, Italy and Spain. T cells, B-cell-depleted T cells, or PBMCs supplied cDNA or gDNA.

The Seattle site enrolled patients during active infection and followed them longitudinally. CDR3 length equals 15 residues. Germline values: CDR1 SGHRS, CDR2 YFSETQ. V gave up 0 bases and J gave up 7 bases, with 11 bases separating them. V usage is TRBV5-1 and J usage is TRBJ1-6; D unresolved. This receptor was taken from a man between 60 and 75 years old with COVID-19, enrolled during active disease. Sequencing was done on a sample of peripheral blood. CDR3 sequence reads: CASSLDPGRNSPLHF. Written as DNA, the CDR3 is TGCGCCAGCAGCTTGGATCCCGGTCGGAATTCACCCCTCCACTTT. Full variable domain (rest looked up from reference TRBV5-1 and TRBJ1-6): KAGVTQTPRYLIKTRGQQVTLSCSPISGHRSVSWYQQTPGQGLQFLFEYFSETQRNKGNFPGRFSGRQFSNSRSEMNVSTLELGDSALYLCASSLDPGRNSPLHFGNGTRLTVT.